This record concerns one T cell receptor beta chain sequence. These data belong to a study of T-cell reconstitution after alpha-beta-depleted transplantation in children. The library targeted TCRbeta and was prepared with unique molecular identifiers. TCRdb called the PCR reads again in MiXCR, with one record for every CDR3 protein. The profile shows a few hundred thousand distinct CDR3 sequences, around 18% of them singletons. Trimming took 0 bases from V and 7 from J, leaving 11 bases between them. Germline lookup yields CDR1 SGHRS and CDR2 YFSETQ. The CDR3 runs 14 residues. The chain has TRBV5-1 and TRBJ2-1, with D perhaps TRBD1 or TRBD2 (5 bases each). The sample was PBMCs from the stem cell graft donor, taken from the stem cell graft. The receptor's source is a human donor who donated a stem cell graft to a child with acute lymphoblastic leukemia. In DNA, the CDR3 is TGCGCCAGCAGCTTGGGATCGTGGGGGAATGAGCAGTTCTTC. As protein: CASSLGSWGNEQFF.